This TCR beta chain is drawn from a study of cytomegalovirus exposure and HLA in healthy donors. Study at large: The roughly 670 first-cohort repertoires shared a platform with the 110 or so validation repertoires, as reported in a later analysis. Broader study findings: Reported results showed that the classifier diagnosed cytomegalovirus status with high specificity and sensitivity. A later analysis found first-cohort TCR clusters tended to co-occur in the 120 validation repertoires. Three of the chains that were CMV-associated were confirmed in vitro to be specific for CMV antigens.

J lost 0 bases, V lost 3 bases, and 13 bases had no gene match. The CDR3 runs to 21 residues. Germline loops: CDR1 MNHEY, CDR2 SMNVEV (reference sequence). Profiled with immunoSEQ multiplex PCR; TCRdb holds only in-frame clones, not every one. The data show about 160,000 clones, roughly 90% seen once. Worth noting for this clone: Its specificity is unknown.

The sequence derives from a woman aged 25 to 39 in good health and CMV-seronegative. The chain links TRBV27 to TRBJ2-6; 11 bases match TRBD2. Sequenced input: PBMCs. CDR3 bases: TGTGCCAGCAGTTTGACTCCTTCCCTAGCGGGAGGACTCTCTGGGGCCAACGTCCTGACTTTC. Protein product: CASSLTPSLAGGLSGANVLTF.